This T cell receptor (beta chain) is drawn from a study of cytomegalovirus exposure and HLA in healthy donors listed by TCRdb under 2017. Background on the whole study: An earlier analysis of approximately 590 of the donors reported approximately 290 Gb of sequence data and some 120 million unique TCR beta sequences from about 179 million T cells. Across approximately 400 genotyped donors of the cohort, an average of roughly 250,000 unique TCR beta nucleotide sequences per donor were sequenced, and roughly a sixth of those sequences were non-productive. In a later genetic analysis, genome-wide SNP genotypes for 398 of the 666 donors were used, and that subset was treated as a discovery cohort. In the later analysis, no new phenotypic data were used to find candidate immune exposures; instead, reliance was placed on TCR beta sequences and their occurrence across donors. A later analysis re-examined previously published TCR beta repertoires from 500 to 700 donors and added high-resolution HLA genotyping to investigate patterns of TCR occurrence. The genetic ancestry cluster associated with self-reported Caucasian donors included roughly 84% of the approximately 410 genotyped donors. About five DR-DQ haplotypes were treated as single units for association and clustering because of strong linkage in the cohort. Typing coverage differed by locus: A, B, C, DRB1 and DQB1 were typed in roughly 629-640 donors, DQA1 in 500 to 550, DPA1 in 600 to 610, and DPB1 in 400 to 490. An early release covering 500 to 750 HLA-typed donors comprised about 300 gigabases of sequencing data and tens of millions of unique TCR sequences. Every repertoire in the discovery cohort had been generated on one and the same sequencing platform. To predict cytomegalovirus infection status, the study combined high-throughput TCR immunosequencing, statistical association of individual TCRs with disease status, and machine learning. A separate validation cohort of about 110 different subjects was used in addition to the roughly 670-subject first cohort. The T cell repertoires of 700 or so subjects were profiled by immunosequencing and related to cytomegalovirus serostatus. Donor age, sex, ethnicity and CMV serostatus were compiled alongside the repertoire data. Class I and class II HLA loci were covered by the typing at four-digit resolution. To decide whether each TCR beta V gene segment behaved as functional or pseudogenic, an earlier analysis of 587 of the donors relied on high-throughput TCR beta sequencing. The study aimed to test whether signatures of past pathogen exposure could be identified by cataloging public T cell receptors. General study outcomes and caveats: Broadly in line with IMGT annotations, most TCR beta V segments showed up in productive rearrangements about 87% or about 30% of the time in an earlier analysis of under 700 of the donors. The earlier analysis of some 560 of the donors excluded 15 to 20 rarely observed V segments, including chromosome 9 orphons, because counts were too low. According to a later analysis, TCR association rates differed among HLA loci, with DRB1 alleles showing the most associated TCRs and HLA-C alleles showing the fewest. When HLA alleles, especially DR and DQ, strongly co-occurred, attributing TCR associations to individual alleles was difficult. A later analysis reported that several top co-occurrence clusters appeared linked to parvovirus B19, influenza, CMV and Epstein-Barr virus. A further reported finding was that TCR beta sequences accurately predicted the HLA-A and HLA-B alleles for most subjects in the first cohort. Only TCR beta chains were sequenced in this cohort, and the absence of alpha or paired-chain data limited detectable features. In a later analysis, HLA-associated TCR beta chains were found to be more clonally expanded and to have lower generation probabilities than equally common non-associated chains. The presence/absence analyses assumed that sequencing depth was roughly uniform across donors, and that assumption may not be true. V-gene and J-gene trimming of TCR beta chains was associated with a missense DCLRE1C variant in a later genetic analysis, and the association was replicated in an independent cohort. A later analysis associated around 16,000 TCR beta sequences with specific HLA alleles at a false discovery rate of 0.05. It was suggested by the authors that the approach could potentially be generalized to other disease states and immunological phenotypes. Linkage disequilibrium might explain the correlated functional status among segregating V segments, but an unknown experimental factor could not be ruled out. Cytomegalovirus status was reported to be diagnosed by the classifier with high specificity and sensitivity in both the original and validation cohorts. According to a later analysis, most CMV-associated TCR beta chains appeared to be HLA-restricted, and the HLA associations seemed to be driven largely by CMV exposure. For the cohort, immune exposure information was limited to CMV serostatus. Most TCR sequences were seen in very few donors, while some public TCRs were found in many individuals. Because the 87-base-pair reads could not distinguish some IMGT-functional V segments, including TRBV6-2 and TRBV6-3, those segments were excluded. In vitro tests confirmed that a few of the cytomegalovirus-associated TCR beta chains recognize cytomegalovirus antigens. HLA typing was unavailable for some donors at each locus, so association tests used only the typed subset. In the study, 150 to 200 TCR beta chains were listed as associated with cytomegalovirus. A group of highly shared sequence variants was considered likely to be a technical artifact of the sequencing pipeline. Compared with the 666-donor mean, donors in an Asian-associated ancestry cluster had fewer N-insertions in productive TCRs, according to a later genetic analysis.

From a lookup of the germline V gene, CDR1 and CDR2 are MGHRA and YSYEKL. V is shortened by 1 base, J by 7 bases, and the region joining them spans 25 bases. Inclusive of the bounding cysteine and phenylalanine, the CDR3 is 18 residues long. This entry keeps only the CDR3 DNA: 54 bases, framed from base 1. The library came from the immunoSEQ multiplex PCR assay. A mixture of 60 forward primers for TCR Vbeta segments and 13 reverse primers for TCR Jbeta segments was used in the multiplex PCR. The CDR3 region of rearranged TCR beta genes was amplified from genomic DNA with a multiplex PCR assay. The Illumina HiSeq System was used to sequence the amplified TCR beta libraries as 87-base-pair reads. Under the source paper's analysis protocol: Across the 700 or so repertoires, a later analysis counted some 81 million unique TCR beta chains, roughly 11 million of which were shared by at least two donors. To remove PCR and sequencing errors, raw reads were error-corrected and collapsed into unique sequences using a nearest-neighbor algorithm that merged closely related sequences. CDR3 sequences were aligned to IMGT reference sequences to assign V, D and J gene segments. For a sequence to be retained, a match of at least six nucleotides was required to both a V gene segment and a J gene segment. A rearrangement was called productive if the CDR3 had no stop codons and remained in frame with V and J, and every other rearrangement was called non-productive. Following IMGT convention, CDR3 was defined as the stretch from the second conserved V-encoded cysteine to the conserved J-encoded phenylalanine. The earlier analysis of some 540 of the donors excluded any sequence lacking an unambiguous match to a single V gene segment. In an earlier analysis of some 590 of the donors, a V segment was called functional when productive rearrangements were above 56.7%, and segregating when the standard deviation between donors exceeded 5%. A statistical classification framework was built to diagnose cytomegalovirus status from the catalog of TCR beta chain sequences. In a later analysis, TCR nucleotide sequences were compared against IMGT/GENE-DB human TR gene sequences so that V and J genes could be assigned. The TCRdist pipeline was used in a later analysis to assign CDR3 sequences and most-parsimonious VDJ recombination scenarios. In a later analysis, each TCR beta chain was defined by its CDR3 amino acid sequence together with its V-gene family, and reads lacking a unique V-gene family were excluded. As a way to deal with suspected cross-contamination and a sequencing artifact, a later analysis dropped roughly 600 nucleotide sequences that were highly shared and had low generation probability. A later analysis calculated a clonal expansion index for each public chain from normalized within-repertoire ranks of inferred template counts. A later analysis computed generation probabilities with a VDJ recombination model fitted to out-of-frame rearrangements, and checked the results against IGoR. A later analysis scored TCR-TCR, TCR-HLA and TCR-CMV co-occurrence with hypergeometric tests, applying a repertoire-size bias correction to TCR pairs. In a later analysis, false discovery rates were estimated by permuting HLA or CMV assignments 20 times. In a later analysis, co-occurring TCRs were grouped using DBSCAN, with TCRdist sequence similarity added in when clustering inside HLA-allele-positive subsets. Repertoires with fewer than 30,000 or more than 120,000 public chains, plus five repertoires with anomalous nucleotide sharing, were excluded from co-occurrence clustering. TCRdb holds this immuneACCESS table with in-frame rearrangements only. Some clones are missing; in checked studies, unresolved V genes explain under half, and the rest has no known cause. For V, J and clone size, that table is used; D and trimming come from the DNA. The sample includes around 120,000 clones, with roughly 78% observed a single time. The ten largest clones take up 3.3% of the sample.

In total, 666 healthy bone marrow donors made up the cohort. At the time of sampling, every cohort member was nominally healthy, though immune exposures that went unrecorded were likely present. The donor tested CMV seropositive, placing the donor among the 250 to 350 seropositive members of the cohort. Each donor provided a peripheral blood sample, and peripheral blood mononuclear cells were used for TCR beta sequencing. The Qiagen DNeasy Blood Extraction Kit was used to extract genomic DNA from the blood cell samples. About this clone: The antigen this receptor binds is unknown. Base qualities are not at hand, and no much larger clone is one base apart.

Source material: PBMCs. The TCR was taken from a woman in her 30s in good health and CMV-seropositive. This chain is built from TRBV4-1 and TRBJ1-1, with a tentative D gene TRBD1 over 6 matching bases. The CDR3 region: CASSQAPPLGTGRIEAFF. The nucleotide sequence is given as TGCGCCAGCAGCCAAGCACCACCCCTCGGTACAGGGAGAATTGAAGCTTTCTTT.